This T cell receptor beta chain stems from a study of CD8 T cells in Susac syndrome. The CDR3 sequence is 15 residues long. Germline V gives CDR1 SGHTA, CDR2 FQGNSA. Trimming removed 5 bases from V and 0 bases from J, with 13 bases in between. cDNA came from around 0.5 to 1 ug RNA primed by random hexamers. A single record per CDR3 protein comes from TCRdb applying MiXCR to the immunoSEQ multiplex PCR reads. The sample yields just over 80,000 distinct CDR3 sequences, approximately 94% seen once. The V call is TRBV7-2, the J call TRBJ1-1; D unresolved. The clonotype comes from a human donor in good health. The sample taken for sequencing was CD8+ T cells from PBMCs. In DNA, the CDR3 is TGTGCCAGCAGCGACGGGCCCTACATGAACACTGAAGCTTTCTTT. The encoded protein is CASSDGPYMNTEAFF.